A selection of T cell receptor beta chains follows, all from one sample in a study of blood T cell repertoires in COVID-19. Clones were sequenced by immunoSEQ multiplex PCR, and TCRdb holds only the in-frame ones, with some missing. The data hold 120,000 to 150,000 clones, with 84% observed a single time. Material for sequencing was PBMCs or T cells enriched from blood (not recorded which). The receptors here all came from a woman aged 50 to 65 with acute COVID-19. CDR3s include the opening cysteine and the closing phenylalanine or tryptophan. A D gene is named only where the DNA matches it firmly. Expanded clones get a size class; other rows say once, few or many, or leave the size out.

j_call: TRBJ2-5
d_call: TRBD2
clone_size: -
v_call: TRBV7-2
cdr3_nt: TGTGCCAGCAGCTTAGGGTGGACTAGCGTAGAGACCCAGTACTTC
cdr3_aa: CASSLGWTSVETQYF

j_call: TRBJ2-1
d_call: -
clone_size: -
v_call: TRBV11-2
cdr3_nt: TGTGCCAGCAGCCGACGGGGGTTTTACAATGAGCAGTTCTTC
cdr3_aa: CASSRRGFYNEQFF

j_call: TRBJ2-7
d_call: -
clone_size: -
v_call: TRBV9
cdr3_nt: TGTGCCAGCAGCGTAGAGTATCTGGGTGGGCGTGCCGAGCAGTACTTC
cdr3_aa: CASSVEYLGGRAEQYF

j_call: TRBJ1-3
d_call: -
clone_size: -
v_call: TRBV7-2
cdr3_nt: TGTGCCAGCAGCCCGCACAGGGTCCAGGCAGGAAACACCATATATTTT
cdr3_aa: CASSPHRVQAGNTIYF

j_call: TRBJ2-3
d_call: -
clone_size: few
v_call: TRBV7-2
cdr3_nt: TGTGCCAGCAGCTTAGCTCTCTACGCGCAGTATTTT
cdr3_aa: CASSLALYAQYF

j_call: TRBJ2-5
d_call: -
clone_size: -
v_call: TRBV4-2
cdr3_nt: TGTGCCAGCAGCCAAGATCGATGGCGGGTACGCCAAGAGACCCAGTACTTC
cdr3_aa: CASSQDRWRVRQETQYF

j_call: TRBJ1-2
d_call: TRBD1
clone_size: -
v_call: TRBV7-2
cdr3_nt: TGTGCCAGCAGCTTCTACGGGACAGCGACTAACTATGGCTACACCTTC
cdr3_aa: CASSFYGTATNYGYTF

j_call: TRBJ2-4
d_call: -
clone_size: -
v_call: TRBV30
cdr3_nt: TGTGCCTGGAGTCCCTACGGTAGAAACATTCAGTACTTC
cdr3_aa: CAWSPYGRNIQYF

j_call: TRBJ2-3
d_call: -
clone_size: -
v_call: TRBV24-1
cdr3_nt: TGTGCCACCAGTTACGGGAGTTCAGATACGCAGTATTTT
cdr3_aa: CATSYGSSDTQYF

j_call: TRBJ2-4
d_call: -
clone_size: -
v_call: TRBV24-1
cdr3_nt: TGTGCCACCAGTGATTGGGGGGACAGCGAAAACATTCAGTACTTC
cdr3_aa: CATSDWGDSENIQYF

j_call: TRBJ2-2
d_call: -
clone_size: -
v_call: TRBV5-1
cdr3_nt: TGCGCCAGCAGCTTGGGGACAGTGACCGGGGAGCTGTTTTTT
cdr3_aa: CASSLGTVTGELFF

j_call: TRBJ2-2
d_call: TRBD1
clone_size: -
v_call: TRBV7-9
cdr3_nt: TGTGCCAGCAGCTTCCCGCAGGGACAGGGGGCGCCTACCGGGGAGCTGTTTTTT
cdr3_aa: CASSFPQGQGAPTGELFF

j_call: TRBJ2-5
d_call: -
clone_size: -
v_call: TRBV19
cdr3_nt: TGTGCCAGCAGCCGGGACTTTCAAGAGACCCAGTACTTC
cdr3_aa: CASSRDFQETQYF

j_call: TRBJ2-1
d_call: -
clone_size: -
v_call: TRBV15
cdr3_nt: TGTGCCACCAGCGTCATGACTACAAACGAAGAGCAGTTCTTC
cdr3_aa: CATSVMTTNEEQFF

j_call: TRBJ1-1
d_call: -
clone_size: -
v_call: TRBV12-5
cdr3_nt: TGTGCTAGTGTTTCCGCCTGGGAGAAAGCTTTCTTT
cdr3_aa: CASVSAWEKAFF

j_call: TRBJ2-3
d_call: TRBD2
clone_size: once
v_call: TRBV10-3
cdr3_nt: TGTGCCATCAGTGAGCCTCAAGTAGGTACTAGCGCCGCTAGCACAGATACGCAGTATTTT
cdr3_aa: CAISEPQVGTSAASTDTQYF

j_call: TRBJ2-7
d_call: TRBD1
clone_size: -
v_call: TRBV28
cdr3_nt: TGTGCCAGCAGTTCAGGGACAGCAGGATACGAGCAGTACTTC
cdr3_aa: CASSSGTAGYEQYF

j_call: TRBJ1-5
d_call: TRBD1
clone_size: -
v_call: TRBV6-6
cdr3_nt: TGTGCCAGCAGCGACGGACAGGGAAAACAGCCCCAGCATTTT
cdr3_aa: CASSDGQGKQPQHF

j_call: TRBJ2-3
d_call: TRBD2
clone_size: -
v_call: TRBV5-1
cdr3_nt: TGCGCCAGCAGCTTAGCCGGGAGGGCCGGGGCAGATACGCAGTATTTT
cdr3_aa: CASSLAGRAGADTQYF

j_call: TRBJ2-5
d_call: TRBD2
clone_size: -
v_call: TRBV7-8
cdr3_nt: TGTGCCAGCAGCTGGGGGGGGTACCAAGAGACCCAGTACTTC
cdr3_aa: CASSWGGYQETQYF

j_call: TRBJ2-3
d_call: TRBD2
clone_size: -
v_call: TRBV2
cdr3_nt: TGTGCCAGCTTAGCGGGACAATCAGATACGCAGTATTTT
cdr3_aa: CASLAGQSDTQYF

j_call: TRBJ2-1
d_call: TRBD2
clone_size: -
v_call: TRBV7-9
cdr3_nt: TGTGCCAGCAGAGAGACTAGCGGGAGCGCCGGGGAGCAGTTCTTC
cdr3_aa: CASRETSGSAGEQFF

j_call: TRBJ1-2
d_call: TRBD1
clone_size: -
v_call: TRBV7-3
cdr3_nt: TGTGCCAGCAGCTTAAAGGCGGACAGGGGCTATGGCTACACCTTC
cdr3_aa: CASSLKADRGYGYTF

j_call: TRBJ2-1
d_call: TRBD2
clone_size: -
v_call: TRBV7-9
cdr3_nt: TGTGCCAGCAGCTCCCTAGCGGGATTACCCTACAATGAGCAGTTCTTC
cdr3_aa: CASSSLAGLPYNEQFF

j_call: TRBJ1-1
d_call: TRBD1
clone_size: -
v_call: TRBV5-1
cdr3_nt: TGCGCCAGCAGCTTGTTCCAGGGGGGCACTGAAGCTTTCTTT
cdr3_aa: CASSLFQGGTEAFF

j_call: TRBJ2-1
d_call: TRBD2
clone_size: -
v_call: TRBV3-1/TRBV3-2
cdr3_nt: TGTGCCAGCAGCGCCCTAGCGGGAGCCTCTGATGAGCAGTTCTTC
cdr3_aa: CASSALAGASDEQFF